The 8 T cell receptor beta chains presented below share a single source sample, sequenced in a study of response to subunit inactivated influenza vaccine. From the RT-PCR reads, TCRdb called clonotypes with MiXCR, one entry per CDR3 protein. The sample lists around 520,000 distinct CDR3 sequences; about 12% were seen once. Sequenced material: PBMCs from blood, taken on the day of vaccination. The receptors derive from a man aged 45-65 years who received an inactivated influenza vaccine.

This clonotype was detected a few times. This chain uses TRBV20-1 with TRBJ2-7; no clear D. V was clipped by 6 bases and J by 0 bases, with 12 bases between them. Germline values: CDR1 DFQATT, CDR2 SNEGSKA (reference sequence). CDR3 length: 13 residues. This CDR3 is CSAPITHSYEQYF. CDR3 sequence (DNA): TGCAGTGCCCCCATAACCCACTCCTACGAGCAGTACTTC.

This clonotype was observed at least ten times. CDR3 protein: CSVRDPGGETQYF. CDR3 in DNA: TGCAGCGTCCGTGACCCTGGCGGAGAGACCCAGTACTTC. This chain uses TRBV29-1 with TRBJ2-5, with unresolved D. The CDR3 covers 13 residues. The V end was cut by 6 bases, the J end by 4 bases, with 15 bases between. Germline CDR1 reads SQVTM; CDR2 reads ANQGSEA.

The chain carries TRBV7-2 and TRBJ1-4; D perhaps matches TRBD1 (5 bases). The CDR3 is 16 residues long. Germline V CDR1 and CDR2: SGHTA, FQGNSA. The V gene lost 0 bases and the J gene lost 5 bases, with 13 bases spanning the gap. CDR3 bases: TGTGCCAGCAGCTTAGCGCAAGGGGAGTTCAATGAAAAACTGTTTTTT. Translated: CASSLAQGEFNEKLFF.

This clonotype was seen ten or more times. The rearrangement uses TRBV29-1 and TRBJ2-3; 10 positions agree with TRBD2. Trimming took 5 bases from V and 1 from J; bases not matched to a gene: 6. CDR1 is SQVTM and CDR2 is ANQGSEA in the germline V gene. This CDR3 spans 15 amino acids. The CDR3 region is CSVNPAGGGTDTQYF. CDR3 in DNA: TGCAGCGTTAATCCAGCGGGAGGGGGCACAGATACGCAGTATTTT.

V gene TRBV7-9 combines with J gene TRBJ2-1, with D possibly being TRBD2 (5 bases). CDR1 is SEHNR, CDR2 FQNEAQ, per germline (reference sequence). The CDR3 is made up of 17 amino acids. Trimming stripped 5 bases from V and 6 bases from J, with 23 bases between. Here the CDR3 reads CASSRLPGAANFNEQFF. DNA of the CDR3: TGTGCCAGCAGCAGACTCCCAGGAGCGGCGAATTTCAATGAGCAGTTCTTC.

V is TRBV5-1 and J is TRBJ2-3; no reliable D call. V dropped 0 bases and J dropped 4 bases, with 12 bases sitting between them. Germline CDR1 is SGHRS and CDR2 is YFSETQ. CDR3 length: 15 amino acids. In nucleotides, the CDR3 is TGCGCCAGCAGCTTGGAAGCCTCCTACTCAGATACGCAGTATTTT. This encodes CASSLEASYSDTQYF.

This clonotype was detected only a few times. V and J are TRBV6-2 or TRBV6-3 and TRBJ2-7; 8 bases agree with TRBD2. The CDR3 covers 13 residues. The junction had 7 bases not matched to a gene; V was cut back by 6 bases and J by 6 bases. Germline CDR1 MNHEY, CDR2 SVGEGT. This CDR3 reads CASRLAGSVEQYF. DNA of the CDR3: TGTGCCAGCAGGCTAGCGGGTTCCGTCGAGCAGTACTTC.

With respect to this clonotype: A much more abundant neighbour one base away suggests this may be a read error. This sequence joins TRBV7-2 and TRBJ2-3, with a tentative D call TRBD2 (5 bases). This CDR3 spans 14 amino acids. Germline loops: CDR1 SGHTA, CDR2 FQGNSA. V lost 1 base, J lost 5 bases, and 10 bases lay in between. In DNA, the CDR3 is TGTGCCAGCAGCTTAGTCAGCCGGGGAGATACGCAGTATTTT. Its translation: CASSLVSRGDTQYF.